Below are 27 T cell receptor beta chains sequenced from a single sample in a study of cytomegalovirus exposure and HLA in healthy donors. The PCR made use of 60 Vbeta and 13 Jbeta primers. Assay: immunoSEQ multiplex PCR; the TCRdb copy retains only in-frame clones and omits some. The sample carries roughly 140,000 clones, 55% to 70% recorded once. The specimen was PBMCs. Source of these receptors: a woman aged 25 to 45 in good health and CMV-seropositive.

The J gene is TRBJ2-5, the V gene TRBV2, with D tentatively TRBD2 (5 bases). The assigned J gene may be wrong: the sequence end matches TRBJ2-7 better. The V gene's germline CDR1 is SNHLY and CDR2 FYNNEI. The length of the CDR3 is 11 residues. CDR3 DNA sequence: TGTGCCAGTACTCTAGCCACCGAGCAGTACTTC. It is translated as CASTLATEQYF.

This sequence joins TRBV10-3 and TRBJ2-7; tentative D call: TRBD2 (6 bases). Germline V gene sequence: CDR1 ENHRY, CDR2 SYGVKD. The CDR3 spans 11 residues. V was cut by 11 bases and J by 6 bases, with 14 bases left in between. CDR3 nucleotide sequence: TGTGCCGGGTCTGGGGGGAGCGAGCAGTACTTC. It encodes CAGSGGSEQYF.

The CDR3 loop reads CASRLDPRVSYNSPLHF. The CDR3, as DNA: TGTGCAAGTCGCTTAGATCCCAGGGTATCCTATAATTCACCCCTCCACTTT. The rearrangement links TRBV12-2 to TRBJ1-6; TRBD1 reflects the table's D call only, with no check against the DNA. TRBV12-2 is annotated as a pseudogene. The CDR3 spans 17 residues.

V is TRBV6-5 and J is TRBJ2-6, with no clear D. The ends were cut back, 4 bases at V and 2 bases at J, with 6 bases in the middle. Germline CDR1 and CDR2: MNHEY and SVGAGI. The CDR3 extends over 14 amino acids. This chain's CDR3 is CASSFTTGANVLTF. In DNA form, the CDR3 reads TGTGCCAGCAGTTTCACTACTGGGGCCAACGTCCTGACTTTC.

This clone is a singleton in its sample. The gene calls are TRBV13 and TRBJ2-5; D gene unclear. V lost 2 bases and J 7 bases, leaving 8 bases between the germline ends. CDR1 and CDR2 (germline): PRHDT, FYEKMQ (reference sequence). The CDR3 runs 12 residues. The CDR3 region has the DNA TGTGCCAGCAGCTTATTTCCGGGGACCCAGTACTTC. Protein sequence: CASSLFPGTQYF.

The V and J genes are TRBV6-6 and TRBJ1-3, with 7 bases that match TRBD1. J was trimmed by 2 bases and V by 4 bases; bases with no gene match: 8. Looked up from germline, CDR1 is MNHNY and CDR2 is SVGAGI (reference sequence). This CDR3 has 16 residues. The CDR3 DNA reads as TGTGCCAGCAGTTCCCCGACAGGGATCACTGGAAACACCATATATTTT. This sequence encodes CASSSPTGITGNTIYF.

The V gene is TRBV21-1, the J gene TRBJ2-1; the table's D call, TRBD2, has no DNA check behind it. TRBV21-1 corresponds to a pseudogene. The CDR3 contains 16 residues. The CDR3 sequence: CASSPRGGTSGVWQFF. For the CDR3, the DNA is TGTGCCAGCAGCCCTCGCGGGGGGACTAGCGGGGTGTGGCAGTTCTTC.

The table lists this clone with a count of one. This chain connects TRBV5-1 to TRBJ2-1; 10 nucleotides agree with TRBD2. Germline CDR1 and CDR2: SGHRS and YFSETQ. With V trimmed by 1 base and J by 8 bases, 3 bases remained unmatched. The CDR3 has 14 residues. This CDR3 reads CASSLFGLADEQFF. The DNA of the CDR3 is TGCGCCAGCAGCTTGTTTGGACTAGCGGATGAGCAGTTCTTC.

The DNA for the CDR3 is TGTGCCTGGAGTGTCAACCAAGAGACCCAGTACTTC. Translating gives CAWSVNQETQYF. This sequence joins TRBV30 and TRBJ2-5; D uncertain. V was clipped by 0 bases and J by 0 bases, with 2 bases between them. Germline V CDR1 and CDR2: GTSNPN, SVGIG (reference sequence). The CDR3 is made up of 12 amino acids. The variable domain in full, with the rest retrieved from reference TRBV30 and TRBJ2-5, is SQTIHQWPATLVQPVGSPLSLECTVEGTSNPNLYWYRQAAGRGLQLLFYSVGIGQISSEVPQNLSASRPQDRQFILSSKKLLLSDSGFYLCAWSVNQETQYFGPGTRLLVL.

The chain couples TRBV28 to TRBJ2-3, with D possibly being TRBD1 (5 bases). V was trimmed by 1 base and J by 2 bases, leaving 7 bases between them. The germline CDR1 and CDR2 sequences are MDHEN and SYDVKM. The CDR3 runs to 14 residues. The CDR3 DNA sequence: TGTGCCAGCAGTTTATCCAGGGACACAGATACGCAGTATTTT. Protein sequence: CASSLSRDTDTQYF.

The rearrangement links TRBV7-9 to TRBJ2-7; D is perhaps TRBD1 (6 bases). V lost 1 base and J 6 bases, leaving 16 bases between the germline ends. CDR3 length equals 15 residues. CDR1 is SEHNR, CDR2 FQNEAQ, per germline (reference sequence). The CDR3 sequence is CASSLGQGWGLEQYF. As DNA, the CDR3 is TGTGCCAGCAGCTTAGGGCAGGGGTGGGGGCTCGAGCAGTACTTC.

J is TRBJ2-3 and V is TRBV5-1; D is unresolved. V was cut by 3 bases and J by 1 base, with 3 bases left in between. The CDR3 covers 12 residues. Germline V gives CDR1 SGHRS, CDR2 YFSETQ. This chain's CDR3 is CASSSGTDTQYF. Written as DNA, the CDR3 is TGCGCCAGCAGCTCGGGCACAGATACGCAGTATTTT.

The CDR3 nucleotides read TGCGCCAGCAGATTGCTCCCGACTGCAAACACCGGGGAGCTGTTTTTT. Translated, it gives CASRLLPTANTGELFF. J is TRBJ2-2 and V is TRBV5-1; D not resolved. The V gene's germline CDR1 is SGHRS and CDR2 YFSETQ. The V gene lost 5 bases and the J gene lost 2 bases, with 16 bases spanning the gap. The CDR3 sequence is 16 residues long.

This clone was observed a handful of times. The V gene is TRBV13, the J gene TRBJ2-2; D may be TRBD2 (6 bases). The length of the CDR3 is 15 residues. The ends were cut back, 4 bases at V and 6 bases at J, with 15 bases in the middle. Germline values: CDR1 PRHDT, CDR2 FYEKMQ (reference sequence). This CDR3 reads CASSSEGRLAGELFF. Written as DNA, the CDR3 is TGTGCCAGCAGCTCGGAGGGCCGATTGGCCGGGGAGCTGTTTTTT.

Here the CDR3 reads CASSLWYSGQPQHF. The CDR3 DNA is TGTGCCAGCAGTTTATGGTATTCGGGTCAGCCCCAGCATTTT. This chain uses TRBV27 with TRBJ1-5; D unresolved. CDR1 and CDR2 (germline): MNHEY, SMNVEV (reference sequence). This CDR3 is built from 14 residues. Trimming pared 1 base from V and 6 bases from J, leaving 10 bases between.

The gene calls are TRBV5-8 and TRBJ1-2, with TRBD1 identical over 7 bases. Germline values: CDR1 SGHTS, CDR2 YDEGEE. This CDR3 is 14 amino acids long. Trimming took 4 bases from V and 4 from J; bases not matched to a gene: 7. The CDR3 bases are TGTGCCAGCAGCAAACTGACAGGGAGCTATGGCTACACCTTC. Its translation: CASSKLTGSYGYTF. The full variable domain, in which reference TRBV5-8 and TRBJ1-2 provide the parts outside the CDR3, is EAGVTQSPTHLIKTRGQQATLRCSPISGHTSVYWYQQALGLGLQFLLWYDEGEERNRGNFPPRFSGRQFPNYSSELNVNALELEDSALYLCASSKLTGSYGYTFGSGTRLTVV.

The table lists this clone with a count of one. CDR3: CASSEAGALGEQFF. As DNA, the CDR3 is TGTGCCAGCAGCGAGGCGGGGGCCCTTGGTGAGCAGTTCTTC. V gene TRBV7-3 combines with J gene TRBJ2-1, with D possibly matching TRBD2 (7 bases). Trimming left V 5 bases short and J 9 bases short, with 17 bases between. This CDR3 contains 14 residues. In germline, CDR1 is SGHTA, CDR2 FQGTGA.

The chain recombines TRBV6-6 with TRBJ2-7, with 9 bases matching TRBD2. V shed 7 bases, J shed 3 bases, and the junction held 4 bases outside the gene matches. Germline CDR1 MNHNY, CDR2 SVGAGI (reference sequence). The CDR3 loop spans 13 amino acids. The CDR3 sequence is CASKTSGYYEQYF. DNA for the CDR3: TGTGCCAGCAAGACTAGCGGTTACTACGAGCAGTACTTC.

Written as DNA, the CDR3 is TGTGCCACCAGCAGAGATCGGTTACAGCCCCAGCATTTT. This codes for CATSRDRLQPQHF. The chain links TRBV15 to TRBJ1-5; D remains unclear. The CDR3 is made up of 13 amino acids. The germline V gene has CDR1 LNHNV and CDR2 YYDKDF (reference sequence). V lost 0 bases and J lost 7, with 7 bases in between. Complete variable domain (other parts from reference TRBV15 and TRBJ1-5): DAMVIQNPRYQVTQFGKPVTLSCSQTLNHNVMYWYQQKSSQAPKLLFHYYDKDFNNEADTPDNFQSRRPNTSFCFLDIRSPGLGDTAMYLCATSRDRLQPQHFGDGTRLSIL.

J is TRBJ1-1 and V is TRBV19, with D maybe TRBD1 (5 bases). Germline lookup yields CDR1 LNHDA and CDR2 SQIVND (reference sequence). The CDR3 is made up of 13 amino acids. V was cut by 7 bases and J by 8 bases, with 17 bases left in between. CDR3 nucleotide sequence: TGTGCCAGTAAGGTCCAGGGTCGCTCGGAAGCTTTCTTT. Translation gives CASKVQGRSEAFF. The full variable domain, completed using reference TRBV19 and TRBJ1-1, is DGGITQSPKYLFRKEGQNVTLSCEQNLNHDAMYWYRQDPGQGLRLIYYSQIVNDFQKGDIAEGYSVSREKKESFPLTVTSAQKNPTAFYLCASKVQGRSEAFFGQGTRLTVV.

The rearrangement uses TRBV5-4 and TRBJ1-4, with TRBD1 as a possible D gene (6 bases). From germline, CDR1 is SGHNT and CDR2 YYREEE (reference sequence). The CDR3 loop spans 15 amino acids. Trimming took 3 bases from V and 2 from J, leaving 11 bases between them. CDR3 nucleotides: TGTGCCAGCAGCTCAGGGGTGGGGACTAATGAAAAACTGTTTTTT. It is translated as CASSSGVGTNEKLFF.

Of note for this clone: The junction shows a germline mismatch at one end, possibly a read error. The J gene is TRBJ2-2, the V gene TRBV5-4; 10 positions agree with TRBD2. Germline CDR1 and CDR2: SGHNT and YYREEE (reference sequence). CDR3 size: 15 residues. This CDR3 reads CASSPGLADTGELFF. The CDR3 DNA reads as TGTGCCAGCAGCCCCGGACTAGCGGATACCGGCGAGCTGTTTTTT. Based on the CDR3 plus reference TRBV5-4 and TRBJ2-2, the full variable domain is ETGVTQSPTHLIKTRGQQVTLRCSSQSGHNTVSWYQQALGQGPQFIFQYYREEENGRGNFPPRFSGLQFPNYSSELNVNALELDDSALYLCASSPGLADTGELFFGEGSRLTVL.

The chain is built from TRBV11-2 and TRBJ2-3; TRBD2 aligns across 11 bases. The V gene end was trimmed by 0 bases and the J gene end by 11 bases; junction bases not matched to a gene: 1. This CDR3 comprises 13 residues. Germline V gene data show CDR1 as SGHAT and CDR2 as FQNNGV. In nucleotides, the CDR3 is TGTGCCAGCAGCTTAGAGACTAGCGGGGAGCAGTATTTT. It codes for CASSLETSGEQYF. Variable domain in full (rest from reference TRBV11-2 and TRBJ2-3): EAGVAQSPRYKIIEKRQSVAFWCNPISGHATLYWYQQILGQGPKLLIQFQNNGVVDDSQLPKDRFSAERLKGVDSTLKIQPAKLEDSAVYLCASSLETSGEQYFGPGTRLTVL.

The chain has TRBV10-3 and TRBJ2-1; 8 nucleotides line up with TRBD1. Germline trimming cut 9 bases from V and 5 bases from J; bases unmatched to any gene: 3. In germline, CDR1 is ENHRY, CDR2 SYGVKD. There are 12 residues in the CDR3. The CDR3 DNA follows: TGTGCCATGCAGGGGGCCCACAATGAGCAGTTCTTC. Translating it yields CAMQGAHNEQFF.

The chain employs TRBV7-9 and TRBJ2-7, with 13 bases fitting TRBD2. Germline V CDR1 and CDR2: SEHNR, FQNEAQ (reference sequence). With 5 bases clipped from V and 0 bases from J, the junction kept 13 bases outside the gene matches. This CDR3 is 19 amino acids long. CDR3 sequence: CASSIPLAGGPLSSYEQYF. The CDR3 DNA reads TGTGCCAGCAGCATCCCACTAGCGGGAGGGCCTTTGAGCTCCTACGAGCAGTACTTC.

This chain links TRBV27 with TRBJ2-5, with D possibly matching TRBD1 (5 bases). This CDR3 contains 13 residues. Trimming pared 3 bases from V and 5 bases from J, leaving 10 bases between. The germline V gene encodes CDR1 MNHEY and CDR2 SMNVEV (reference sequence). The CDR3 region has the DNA TGTGCCAGCAGTTTGGGAAGGGGCGAGACCCAGTACTTC. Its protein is CASSLGRGETQYF.

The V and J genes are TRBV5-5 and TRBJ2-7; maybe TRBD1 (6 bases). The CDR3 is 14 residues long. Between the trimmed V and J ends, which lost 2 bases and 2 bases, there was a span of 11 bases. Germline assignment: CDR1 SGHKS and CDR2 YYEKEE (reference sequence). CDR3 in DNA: TGTGCCAGCAGCTTTCAGGGGCGACCCTACGAGCAGTACTTC. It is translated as CASSFQGRPYEQYF.